This T cell receptor (beta chain) was profiled in a study of T-cell reconstitution after alpha-beta-depleted transplantation in children. As for this clonotype: Its antigen remains unidentified.

During its preparation, the TCRbeta library received unique molecular identifiers. TCRdb re-called the PCR reads with MiXCR, one entry per CDR3 protein. Of about 240,000 distinct CDR3 sequences in the sample, over 20% were seen once. The V and J ends lost 0 bases and 5 bases, in that order; junction bases with no gene match: 7. Looked up from germline, CDR1 is SNHLY and CDR2 is FYNNEI. The CDR3 contains 16 residues. General study findings and limits: Surviving recipient T cells and thymic progenitors accounted for the high day-60 TCRbeta diversity observed in some patients. By one year post-transplant, T-cell counts and diversity largely arose from T cells that were newly produced. As was reported, about two months after transplant, alpha-beta T cells came from several hundred expanded graft clones.

This material consisted of PBMCs, taken before TCRalphabeta/CD19-depleted stem cell transplant. The TCR originated in a girl aged 2 to 9 with Fanconi anemia, due to receive a stem cell transplant. The V gene is TRBV2, the J gene TRBJ2-7, with TRBD1 identical over 10 bases. The DNA of the CDR3 is TGTGCCAGCAGTGAAGCATACGGGACAGGGGAGAACGAGCAGTACTTC. Its translation is CASSEAYGTGENEQYF.